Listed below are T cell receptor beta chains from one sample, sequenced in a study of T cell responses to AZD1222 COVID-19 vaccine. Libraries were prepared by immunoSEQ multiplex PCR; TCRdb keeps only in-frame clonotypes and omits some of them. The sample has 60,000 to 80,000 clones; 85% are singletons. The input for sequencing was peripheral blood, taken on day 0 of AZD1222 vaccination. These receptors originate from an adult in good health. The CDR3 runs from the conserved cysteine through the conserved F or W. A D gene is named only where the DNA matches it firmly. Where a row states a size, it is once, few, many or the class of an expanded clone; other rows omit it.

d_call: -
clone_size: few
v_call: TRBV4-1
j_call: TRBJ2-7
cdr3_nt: TGCGCCAGCAGCCGCGAAGGGGCCTACGAGCAGTACTTC
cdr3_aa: CASSREGAYEQYF

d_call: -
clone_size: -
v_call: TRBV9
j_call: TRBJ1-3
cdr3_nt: TGTGCCAGCAGCGTAGCTGCTGGAACTGGAAACACCATATATTTT
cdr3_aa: CASSVAAGTGNTIYF

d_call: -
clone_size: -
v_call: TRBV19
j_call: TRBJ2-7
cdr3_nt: TGTGCCAGTAGTACAGGGCCCCGCTACGAGCAGTACTTC
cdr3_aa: CASSTGPRYEQYF

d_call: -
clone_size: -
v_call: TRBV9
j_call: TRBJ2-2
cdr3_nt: TGTGCCAGCAGCGTAGAACCTCTAGGGCGGACCCACAAGGCCGGGGAGCTGTTTTTT
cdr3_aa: CASSVEPLGRTHKAGELFF

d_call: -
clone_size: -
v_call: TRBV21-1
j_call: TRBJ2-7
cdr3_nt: TGTGCCAGCAGCAAAGAATCGGGACAGGGTTCTATCGAGCAGTACTTC
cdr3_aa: CASSKESGQGSIEQYF

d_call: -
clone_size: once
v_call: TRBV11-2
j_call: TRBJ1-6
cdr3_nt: TGTGCCAGCAGCTCCACGGTGAAGGACAGCTCCTATAATTCACCCCTCCACTTT
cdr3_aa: CASSSTVKDSSYNSPLHF

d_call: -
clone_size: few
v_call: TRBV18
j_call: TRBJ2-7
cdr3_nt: TGTGCCAGCTCACCACCGCCAAGGAGCGCAGGGAACGAGCAGTACTTC
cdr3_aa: CASSPPPRSAGNEQYF

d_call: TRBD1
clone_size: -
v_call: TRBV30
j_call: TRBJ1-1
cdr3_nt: TGTGCCCGGGGACAGGGGGGGACTGAAGCTTTCTTT
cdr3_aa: CARGQGGTEAFF

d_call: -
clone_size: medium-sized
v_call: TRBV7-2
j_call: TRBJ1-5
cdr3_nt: TGTGCCAGCAGCTTATCCCCCGGGGGCCTAAATCAGCCCCAGCATTTT
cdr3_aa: CASSLSPGGLNQPQHF

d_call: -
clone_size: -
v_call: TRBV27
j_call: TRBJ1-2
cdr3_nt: TGTGCCAGCAGTTTAGTGGCAGGGGATGGCTACACCTTC
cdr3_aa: CASSLVAGDGYTF

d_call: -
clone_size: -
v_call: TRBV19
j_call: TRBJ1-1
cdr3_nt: TGTGCCAGTATCCCTACCCTCGGCACTGAAGCTTTCTTT
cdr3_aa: CASIPTLGTEAFF

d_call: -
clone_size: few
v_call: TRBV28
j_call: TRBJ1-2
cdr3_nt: TGTGCCAGCAGTTTGACAAGGGGCTATGGCTACACCTTC
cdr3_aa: CASSLTRGYGYTF

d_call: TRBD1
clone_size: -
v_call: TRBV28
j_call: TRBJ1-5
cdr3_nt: TGTGCCAGCACCATAGTACAGGGGCGGCGCAATCAGCCCCAGCATTTT
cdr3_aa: CASTIVQGRRNQPQHF

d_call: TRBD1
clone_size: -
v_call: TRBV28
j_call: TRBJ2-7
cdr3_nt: TGTGCCAGCAGTCCCCGAGGACAGGGTACCTACGAGCAGTACTTC
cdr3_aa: CASSPRGQGTYEQYF

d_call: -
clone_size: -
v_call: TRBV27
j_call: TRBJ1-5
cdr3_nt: TGTGCCAGCAGTTTATCGGGGACGGGGCCCCAGCATTTT
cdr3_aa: CASSLSGTGPQHF

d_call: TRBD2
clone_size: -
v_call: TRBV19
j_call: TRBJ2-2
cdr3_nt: TGTGCCAGTAGAGGGCTAGCGGGGGCCGGGGAGCTGTTTTTT
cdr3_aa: CASRGLAGAGELFF

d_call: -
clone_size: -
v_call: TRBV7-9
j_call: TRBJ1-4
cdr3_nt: TGTGCCAGCAGCGCGATTGAGCGGGAAAAACTGTTTTTT
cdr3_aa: CASSAIEREKLFF

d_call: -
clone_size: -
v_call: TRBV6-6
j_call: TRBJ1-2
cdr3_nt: TGTGCCAGCAGTTACTCGAGGGAATATGGCTACACCTTC
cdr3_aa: CASSYSREYGYTF

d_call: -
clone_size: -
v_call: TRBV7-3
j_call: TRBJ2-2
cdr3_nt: TGTGCCAGCAGGTCTAGTTGGAACACCGGGGAGCTGTTTTTT
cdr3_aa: CASRSSWNTGELFF

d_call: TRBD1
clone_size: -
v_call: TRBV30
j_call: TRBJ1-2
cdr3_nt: TGTGCCTGGACAGGGGGGGCTGGCTACACCTTC
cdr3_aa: CAWTGGAGYTF

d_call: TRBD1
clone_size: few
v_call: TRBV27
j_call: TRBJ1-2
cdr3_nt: TGTGCCAGCAGTGAGACAGGGAGGTGGGATGGCTACACCTTC
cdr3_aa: CASSETGRWDGYTF

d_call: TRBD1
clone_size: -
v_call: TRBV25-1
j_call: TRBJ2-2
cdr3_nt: TGTGCCAGCAGTGGACCGATGGGACAGGGGGACGGGGAGCTGTTTTTT
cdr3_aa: CASSGPMGQGDGELFF

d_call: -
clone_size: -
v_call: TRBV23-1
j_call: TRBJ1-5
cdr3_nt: TGCGCCAGCTCACTATCAGGGAGTTGGATTAGCAATCAGCCCCAGCATTTT
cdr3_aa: CASSLSGSWISNQPQHF

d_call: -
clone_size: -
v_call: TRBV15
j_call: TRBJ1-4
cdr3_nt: TGTGCCACCAGCCCCCAGGGCAGCGAAAAACTGTTTTTT
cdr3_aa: CATSPQGSEKLFF

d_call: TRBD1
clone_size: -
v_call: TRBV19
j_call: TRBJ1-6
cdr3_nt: TGTGCCAGTACCCTCGGACAGGGCTTCTATAATTCACCCCTCCACTTT
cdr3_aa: CASTLGQGFYNSPLHF

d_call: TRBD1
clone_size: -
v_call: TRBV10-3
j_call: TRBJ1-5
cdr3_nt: TGTGCCATCAGACAGGGGGCTGGGAGCAATCAGCCCCAGCATTTT
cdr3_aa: CAIRQGAGSNQPQHF

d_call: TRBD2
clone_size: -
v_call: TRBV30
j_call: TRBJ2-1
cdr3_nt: TGTGCCTGGAGTGTGAGCGGGGCCTACAATGAGCAGTTCTTC
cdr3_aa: CAWSVSGAYNEQFF

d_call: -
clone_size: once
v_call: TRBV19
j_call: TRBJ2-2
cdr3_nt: TGTGCCAGTAAGACCACCTCCAGTCCCGGGGAGCTGTTTTTT
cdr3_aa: CASKTTSSPGELFF

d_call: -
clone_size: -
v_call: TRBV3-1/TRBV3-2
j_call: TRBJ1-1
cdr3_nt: TGTGCCAGCAGCGCCAGGGGTTTGAACACTGAAGCTTTCTTT
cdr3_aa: CASSARGLNTEAFF

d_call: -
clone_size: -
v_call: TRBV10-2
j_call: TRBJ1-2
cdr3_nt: TGCGCCAGCAGTGGAGCTTATGGCTACACCTTC
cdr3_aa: CASSGAYGYTF

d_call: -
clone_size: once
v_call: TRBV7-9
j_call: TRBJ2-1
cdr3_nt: TGTGCCAGCAGCCTGGATTGGATGGGTGAGCAGTTCTTC
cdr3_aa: CASSLDWMGEQFF

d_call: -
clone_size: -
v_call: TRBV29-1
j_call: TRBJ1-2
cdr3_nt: TGCGCCTCCGTCCCGGACCCTAACTATGGCTACACCTTC
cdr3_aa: CASVPDPNYGYTF